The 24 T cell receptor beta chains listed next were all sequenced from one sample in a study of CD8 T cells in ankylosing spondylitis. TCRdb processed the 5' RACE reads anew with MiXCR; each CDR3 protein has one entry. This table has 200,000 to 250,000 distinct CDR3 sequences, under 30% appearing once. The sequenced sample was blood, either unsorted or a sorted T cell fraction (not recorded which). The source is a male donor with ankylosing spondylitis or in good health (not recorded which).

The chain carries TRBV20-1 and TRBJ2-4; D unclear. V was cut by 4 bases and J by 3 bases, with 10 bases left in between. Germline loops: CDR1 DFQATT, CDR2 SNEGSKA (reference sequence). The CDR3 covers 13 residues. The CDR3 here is CSAKHSSKNIQYF. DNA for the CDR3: TGCAGTGCTAAGCACAGTAGCAAAAACATTCAGTACTTC.

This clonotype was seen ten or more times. The CDR3 nucleotides read TGCGCCAGCAGCTCCATGGCGACAGGGGACACTGAAGCTTTCTTT. It specifies CASSSMATGDTEAFF. The chain recombines TRBV5-1 with TRBJ1-1; TRBD1 aligns across 8 bases. Germline assignment: CDR1 SGHRS and CDR2 YFSETQ. The V segment lost 3 bases and the J segment 3 bases; nucleotides outside the gene matches: 7. CDR3 length: 15 residues.

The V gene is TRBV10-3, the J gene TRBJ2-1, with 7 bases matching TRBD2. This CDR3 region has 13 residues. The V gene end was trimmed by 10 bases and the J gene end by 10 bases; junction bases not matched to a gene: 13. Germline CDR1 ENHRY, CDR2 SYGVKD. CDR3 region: CATGGSRLVEQFF. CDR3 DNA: TGTGCCACGGGGGGTAGCAGACTGGTGGAGCAGTTCTTC.

This CDR3 is CASSPNSGIAKNIQYF. The CDR3, as DNA: TGTGCCAGCAGTCCAAATAGCGGGATTGCCAAAAACATTCAGTACTTC. The V call is TRBV6-1, the J call TRBJ2-4, with 8 bases lining up with TRBD2. CDR1 and CDR2 from the germline V gene are MNHNS and SASEGT. The junction had 7 bases not matched to a gene; V was cut back by 5 bases and J by 1 base. The CDR3 runs to 16 residues.

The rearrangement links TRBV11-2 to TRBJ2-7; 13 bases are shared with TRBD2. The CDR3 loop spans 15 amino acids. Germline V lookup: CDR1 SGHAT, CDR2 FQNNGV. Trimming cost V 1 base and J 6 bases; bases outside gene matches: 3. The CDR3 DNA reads TGTGCCAGCAGCTTAGTGACTAGCGGGAGGTCCGAGCAGTACTTC. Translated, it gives CASSLVTSGRSEQYF.

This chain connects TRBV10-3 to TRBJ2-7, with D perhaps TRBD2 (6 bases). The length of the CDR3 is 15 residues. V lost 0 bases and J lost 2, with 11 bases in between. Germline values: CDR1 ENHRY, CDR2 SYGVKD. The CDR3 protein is CAISESWGDPYEQYF. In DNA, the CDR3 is TGTGCCATCAGTGAGTCCTGGGGGGACCCCTACGAGCAGTACTTC.

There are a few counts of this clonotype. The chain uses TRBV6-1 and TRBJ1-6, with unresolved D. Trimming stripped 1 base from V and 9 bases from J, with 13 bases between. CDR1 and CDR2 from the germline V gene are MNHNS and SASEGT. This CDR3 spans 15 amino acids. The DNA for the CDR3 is TGTGCCAGCAGTGAAGTTGCCATACGGGGTTCACCCCTCCACTTT. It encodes CASSEVAIRGSPLHF.

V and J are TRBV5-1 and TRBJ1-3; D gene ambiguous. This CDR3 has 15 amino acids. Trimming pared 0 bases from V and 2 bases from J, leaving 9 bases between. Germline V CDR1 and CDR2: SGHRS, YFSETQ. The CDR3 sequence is CASSLGQPTGNTIYF. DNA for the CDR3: TGCGCCAGCAGCTTGGGCCAACCGACTGGAAACACCATATATTTT.

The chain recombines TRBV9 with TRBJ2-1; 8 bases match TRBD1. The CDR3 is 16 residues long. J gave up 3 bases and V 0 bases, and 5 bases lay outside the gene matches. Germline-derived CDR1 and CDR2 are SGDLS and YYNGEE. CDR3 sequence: CASSVAGQGRYNEQFF. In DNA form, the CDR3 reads TGTGCCAGCAGCGTAGCAGGACAGGGACGCTACAATGAGCAGTTCTTC.

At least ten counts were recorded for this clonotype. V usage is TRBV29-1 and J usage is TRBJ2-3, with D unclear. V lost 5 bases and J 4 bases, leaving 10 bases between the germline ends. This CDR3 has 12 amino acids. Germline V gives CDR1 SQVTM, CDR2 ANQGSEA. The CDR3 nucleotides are TGCAGCGTTCAAGTGGAAGCAGATACGCAGTATTTT. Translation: CSVQVEADTQYF.

The CDR3 protein is CASSPPDGQTLNYYNEQFF. CDR3 sequence (DNA): TGTGCCAGCAGCCCGCCGGACGGACAGACCCTGAATTACTACAATGAGCAGTTCTTC. The chain links TRBV25-1 to TRBJ2-1; D may be TRBD1 (6 bases). The germline V gene encodes CDR1 MGHDK and CDR2 SYGVNS. Between the trimmed V and J ends, which lost 6 bases and 3 bases, there was a span of 27 bases. The length of the CDR3 is 19 residues.

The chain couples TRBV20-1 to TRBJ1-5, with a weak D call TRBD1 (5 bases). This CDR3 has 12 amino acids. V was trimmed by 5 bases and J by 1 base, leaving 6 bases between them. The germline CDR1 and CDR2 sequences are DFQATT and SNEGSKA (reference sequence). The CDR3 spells CSASGSNQPQHF. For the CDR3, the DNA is TGCAGTGCTTCAGGGAGCAATCAGCCCCAGCATTTT.

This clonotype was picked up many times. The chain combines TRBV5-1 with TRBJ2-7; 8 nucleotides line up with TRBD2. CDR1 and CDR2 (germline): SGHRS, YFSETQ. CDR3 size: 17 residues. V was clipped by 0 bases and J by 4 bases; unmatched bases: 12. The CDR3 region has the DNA TGCGCCAGCAGCTTGGGGACTAGCTCTAATCTCCCGTACGAGCAGTACTTC. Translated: CASSLGTSSNLPYEQYF.

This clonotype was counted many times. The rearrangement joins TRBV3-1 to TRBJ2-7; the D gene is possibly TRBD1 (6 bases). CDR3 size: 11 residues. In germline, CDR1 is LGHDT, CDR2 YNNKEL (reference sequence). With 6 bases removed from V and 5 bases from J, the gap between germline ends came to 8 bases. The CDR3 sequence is CASRGAHEQYF. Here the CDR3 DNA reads TGTGCCAGCAGGGGGGCCCACGAGCAGTACTTC.

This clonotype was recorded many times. The CDR3 nucleotides are TGCAGTGCCGACCGAATAGCGGGAGGGTACAATGAGCAGTTCTTC. Translated: CSADRIAGGYNEQFF. The chain carries TRBV20-1 and TRBJ2-1; 11 nucleotides line up with TRBD2. This CDR3 region has 15 residues. Per the germline V gene, CDR1 is DFQATT and CDR2 is SNEGSKA (reference sequence). The junction had 8 bases not matched to a gene; V was cut back by 6 bases and J by 4 bases.

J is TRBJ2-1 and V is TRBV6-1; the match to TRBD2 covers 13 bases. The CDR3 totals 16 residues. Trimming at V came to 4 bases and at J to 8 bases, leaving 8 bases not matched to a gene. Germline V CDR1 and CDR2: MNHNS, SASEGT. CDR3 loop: CASSGSRTSGSHEQFF. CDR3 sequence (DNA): TGTGCCAGCAGTGGCTCGCGGACTAGCGGGAGCCATGAGCAGTTCTTC.

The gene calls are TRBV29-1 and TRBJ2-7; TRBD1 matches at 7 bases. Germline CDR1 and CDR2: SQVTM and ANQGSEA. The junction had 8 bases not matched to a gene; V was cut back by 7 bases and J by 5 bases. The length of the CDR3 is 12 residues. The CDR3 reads CSANRGKDEQYF. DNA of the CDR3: TGCAGCGCAAACAGGGGCAAGGACGAGCAGTACTTC.

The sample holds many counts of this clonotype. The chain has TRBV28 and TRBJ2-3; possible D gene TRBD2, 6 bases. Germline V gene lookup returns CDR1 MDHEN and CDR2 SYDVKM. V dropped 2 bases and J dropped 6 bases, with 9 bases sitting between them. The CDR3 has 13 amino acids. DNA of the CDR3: TGTGCCAGCAGTTTACGAAGCGGGGATACGCAGTATTTT. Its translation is CASSLRSGDTQYF.

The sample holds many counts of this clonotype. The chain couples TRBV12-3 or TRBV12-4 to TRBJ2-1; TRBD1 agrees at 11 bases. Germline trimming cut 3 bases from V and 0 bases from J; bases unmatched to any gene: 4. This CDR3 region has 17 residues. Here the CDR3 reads CASSFAGTGGSYNEQFF. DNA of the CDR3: TGTGCCAGCAGTTTCGCCGGGACAGGGGGCTCCTACAATGAGCAGTTCTTC.

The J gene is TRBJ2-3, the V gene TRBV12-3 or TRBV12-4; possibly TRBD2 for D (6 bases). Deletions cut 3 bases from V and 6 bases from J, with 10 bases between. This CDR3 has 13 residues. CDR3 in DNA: TGTGCCAGCAGTTTTTATGGAGGGGATACGCAGTATTTT. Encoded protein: CASSFYGGDTQYF.

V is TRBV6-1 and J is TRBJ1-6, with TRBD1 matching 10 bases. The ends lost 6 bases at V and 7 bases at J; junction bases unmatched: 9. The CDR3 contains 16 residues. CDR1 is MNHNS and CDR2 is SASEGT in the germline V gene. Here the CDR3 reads CASSHLWDRGNSPLHF. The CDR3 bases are TGTGCCAGCAGCCACCTCTGGGACAGGGGAAATTCACCCCTCCACTTT.

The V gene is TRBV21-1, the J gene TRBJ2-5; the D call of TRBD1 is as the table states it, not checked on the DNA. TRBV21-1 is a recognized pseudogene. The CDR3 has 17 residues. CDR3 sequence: CASSKVTSDSFQETQYF. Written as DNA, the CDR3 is TGTGCCAGCAGCAAAGTAACATCGGACAGCTTTCAAGAGACCCAGTACTTC.

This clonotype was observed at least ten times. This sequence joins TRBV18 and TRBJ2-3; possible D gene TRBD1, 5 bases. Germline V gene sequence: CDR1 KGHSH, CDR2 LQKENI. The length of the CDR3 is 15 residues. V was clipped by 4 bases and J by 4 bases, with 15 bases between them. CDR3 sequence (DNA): TGTGCCAGCTCACAGCAACTTACAGGCGCAGATACGCAGTATTTT. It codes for CASSQQLTGADTQYF.

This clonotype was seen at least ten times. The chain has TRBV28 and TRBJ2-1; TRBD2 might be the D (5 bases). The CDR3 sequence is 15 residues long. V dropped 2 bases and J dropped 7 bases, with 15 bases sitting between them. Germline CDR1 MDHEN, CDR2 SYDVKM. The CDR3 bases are TGTGCCAGCAGTTTACGAGGGAAAAGTCGGAATGAGCAGTTCTTC. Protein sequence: CASSLRGKSRNEQFF.